These T cell receptor beta chains were read from a single sample in a study of post-analysis software for immune sequencing data. TCRdb analysed the PCR reads with MiXCR anew, one entry per CDR3 protein. The sample consists of about 200,000 distinct CDR3 sequences, approximately 30% of them appearing once. The sample was blood. The origin of the receptors is a girl aged 2 to 17 with multiple sclerosis. The CDR3 runs from the conserved cysteine through the conserved F or W. The D gene is left open where the match is weak. The size of a clone is reported for some rows only, either as once, few or many, or as a class for expanded clones.

CASRLDTGVNQPQHF	TGTGCCAGCAGACTCGATACAGGGGTCAATCAGCCCCAGCATTTT	TRBD1	15	TRBJ1-5	TRBV7-2	few
CASSIDGGRNYGYTF	TGTGCCAGTAGTATAGACGGAGGACGGAACTATGGCTACACCTTC	NA	15	TRBJ1-2	TRBV19	NA
CASSLVAGVPDTQYF	TGTGCCAGCAGCTTAGTAGCGGGAGTACCAGATACGCAGTATTTT	TRBD2	15	TRBJ2-3	TRBV7-2	NA
CASSVTGQGLNEQFF	TGTGCCAGCAGCGTAACGGGACAAGGGTTGAATGAGCAGTTCTTC	NA	15	TRBJ2-1	TRBV7-9	many
CASNPIGMNTEAFF	TGTGCCAGCAACCCGATCGGCATGAACACTGAAGCTTTCTTT	NA	14	TRBJ1-1	TRBV6-5	once
CASSESPGTSGSRGPYEQYF	TGTGCCAGCAGTGAATCCCCCGGGACTAGCGGGAGTAGGGGGCCCTACGAGCAGTACTTC	TRBD2	20	TRBJ2-7	TRBV6-1	NA
CSARHNYGRGALYQETQYF	TGCAGTGCTAGACATAACTATGGACGGGGGGCGTTGTACCAAGAGACCCAGTACTTC	NA	19	TRBJ2-5	TRBV20-1	NA
CASSLGPGISGELFF	TGCGCCAGCAGCTTGGGCCCAGGCATTAGCGGGGAGCTGTTTTTT	NA	15	TRBJ2-2	TRBV5-1	NA
CASSLAAHTTQETQYF	TGCGCCAGCAGCTTGGCGGCCCATACAACCCAAGAGACCCAGTACTTC	NA	16	TRBJ2-5	TRBV5-1	many
CSARRQAGETQYF	TGCAGTGCTAGACGGCAGGCGGGAGAGACCCAGTACTTC	NA	13	TRBJ2-5	TRBV20-1	many
CASSNGTPGLAGEQFF	TGTGCCAGCAGTAACGGGACTCCCGGACTAGCGGGAGAGCAGTTCTTC	TRBD2	16	TRBJ2-1	TRBV12-3/TRBV12-4	NA
CASSVFETEFF	TGTGCCAGCAGCGTATTTGAGACGGAGTTCTTC	NA	11	TRBJ2-1	TRBV7-8	many
CSARGFPAETPSYEQYF	TGCAGTGCTAGAGGGTTCCCTGCGGAAACCCCATCCTACGAGCAGTACTTC	NA	17	TRBJ2-7	TRBV20-1	many
CAISEGSDTQYF	TGTGCCATCAGTGAGGGATCTGATACGCAGTATTTT	NA	12	TRBJ2-3	TRBV10-3	many
CASSEQTGQGPYEQYF	TGTGCCAGCAGTGAGCAAACGGGACAGGGACCCTACGAGCAGTACTTC	TRBD1	16	TRBJ2-7	TRBV6-1	NA
CASSLLAGPTDTQYF	TGTGCCAGCAGCCTTTTAGCGGGCCCCACAGATACGCAGTATTTT	TRBD2	15	TRBJ2-3	TRBV5-1	many
CASRTRGQGNYGYTF	TGTGCCAGCAGAACCCGTGGACAGGGAAACTATGGCTACACCTTC	TRBD1	15	TRBJ1-2	TRBV27	many
CASSFVTEQFF	TGTGCCAGCAGTTTTGTTACTGAGCAGTTCTTC	NA	11	TRBJ2-1	TRBV28	NA
CSAGGTYGYTF	TGCAGCGCCGGAGGGACTTATGGCTACACCTTC	NA	11	TRBJ1-2	TRBV29-1	many
CASSPPGQGDYEQYF	TGTGCCAGCAGCCCGCCGGGACAGGGAGACTACGAGCAGTACTTC	TRBD1	15	TRBJ2-7	TRBV13	many
CSARDQSTGSYGYTF	TGCAGTGCTAGAGATCAGTCGACAGGGAGCTATGGCTACACCTTC	TRBD1	15	TRBJ1-2	TRBV20-1	many
CASSRTLQGRYTEAFF	TGCGCCAGCAGCCGAACTTTACAGGGGAGATACACTGAAGCTTTCTTT	TRBD1	16	TRBJ1-1	TRBV4-1	few
CASSSGTGFSYNEQFF	TGCGCCAGCAGTTCCGGGACAGGGTTCTCCTACAATGAGCAGTTCTTC	TRBD1	16	TRBJ2-1	TRBV5-1	many
CASSSTAGGLADTQYF	TGCGCCAGCAGCTCTACAGCGGGAGGGTTAGCAGATACGCAGTATTTT	TRBD2	16	TRBJ2-3	TRBV5-1	many
CSARDLRGQTEAFF	TGCAGTGCTAGAGATCTCAGGGGGCAGACTGAAGCTTTCTTT	TRBD1	14	TRBJ1-1	TRBV20-1	NA
CVSSPLGQINYGYTF	TGTGTCAGCAGTCCTCTCGGACAGATTAACTATGGCTACACCTTC	NA	15	TRBJ1-2	TRBV6-1	few
CASSMETGAGTEAFF	TGTGCCAGTAGTATGGAAACAGGGGCGGGCACTGAAGCTTTCTTT	TRBD1	15	TRBJ1-1	TRBV19	NA
CSVGGPQETQYF	TGCAGCGTGGGGGGTCCACAAGAGACCCAGTACTTC	NA	12	TRBJ2-5	TRBV29-1	many
CASSFHGGSPLHF	TGTGCCAGCAGTTTTCACGGCGGTTCACCCCTCCACTTT	NA	13	TRBJ1-6	TRBV25-1	NA